The clone carrying this T cell receptor beta chain was found a few times. The target antigen is unknown. This sample was included in a study of response to subunit inactivated influenza vaccine. The study, taken as a whole, reports: Researchers suggested that each seasonal influenza vaccination recruits few new T cells.

The CDR3 has 16 amino acids. Trimming cost V 0 bases and J 3 bases, with 14 bases left between them. Germline V CDR1 and CDR2: SGHTA, FQGNSA. TCRdb ran MiXCR on the RT-PCR reads and lists one entry per CDR3 protein. The sample lists approximately 290,000 distinct CDR3 sequences; about 20% were seen once. The sequence was collected from a man between 50 and 69 years old who received an inactivated influenza vaccine. The rearrangement joins TRBV7-2 to TRBJ1-1; D is ambiguous. Sequenced material: PBMCs from blood, taken less than 22 months after vaccination. In nucleotides, the CDR3 is TGTGCCAGCAGCTTAGCTAGCGGGGTTAGGGACACTGAAGCTTTCTTT. The encoded protein is CASSLASGVRDTEAFF.